This T cell receptor (beta chain) is drawn from a study of blood T cell repertoires in COVID-19. This study enrolled people aged about 18 to 100 from approximately 25 US geographic areas. Trimming left V 4 bases short and J 3 bases short, with 13 bases between. This CDR3 is built from 15 residues. Germline-derived CDR1 and CDR2 are SGHTS and YDEGEE. Repertoires were generated with immunoSEQ multiplex PCR, while TCRdb's copy carries only in-frame clones and drops some. The table records over 150,000 clones, 87% of them present only once. Input material: PBMCs or T cells enriched from blood (not recorded which). The rearrangement links TRBV5-8 to TRBJ1-4; D may be TRBD1 (6 bases). This sequence was found in a woman in her twenties or thirties who had recovered from COVID-19. DNA for the CDR3: TGTGCCAGCAGCGAAACAGGGTACCCTAATGAAAAACTGTTTTTT. Encoded protein: CASSETGYPNEKLFF.